This T cell receptor (beta chain) emerged from a study of T cells in localized non-small cell lung cancer. Findings and caveats of the study: When the top 100 tumor clones were examined, a median approximately 57 of them also appeared in the adjacent lung, which was paired and uninvolved.

The repertoire was sequenced with immunoSEQ multiplex PCR; TCRdb's copy has only in-frame clones and lacks some. This sample has some 85,000 clones; less than 85% occur once, and the top ten carry under 25%. The CDR3 spans 13 residues. V lost 0 bases and J lost 6, with 10 bases in between. Germline V lookup: CDR1 SGHDT, CDR2 YYEEEE. For this clone: Its antigen is as yet unknown.

The starting material was PBMCs, obtained before any cancer treatment. The sequence was collected from a man aged 35-75 years with stage II squamous cell lung carcinoma. The V gene is TRBV5-6, the J gene TRBJ2-7; D unclear. The CDR3 DNA follows: TGTGCCAGCAGCTTGGGACCCCTAGGCGAGCAGTACTTC. This sequence encodes CASSLGPLGEQYF.